The 9 T cell receptor beta chains below all came from one sample that was sequenced in a study of Ad26.COV2.S vaccination and SARS-CoV-2 variants. The repertoire was sequenced with immunoSEQ multiplex PCR; TCRdb's copy has only in-frame clones and lacks some. The sample contains under 600,000 clones, about 88% of which appear only once. Treatment defined: 15 to 20 received Ad26.COV2.S at low or high dose, single or two shots; about 5 received placebo; per-sample allocation not given. Samples came from day 63 after the first vaccine or placebo injection. The specimen was peripheral blood, collected in a trial of Ad26.COV2.S vaccine versus placebo. These receptors came from a person between 18 and 65 years old who received the Ad26.COV2.S COVID-19 vaccine or a placebo.

This rearrangement joins TRBV24-1 to TRBJ1-5; TRBD1 agrees at 11 bases. V gave up 2 bases and J gave up 4 bases; unmatched junction bases: 24. The CDR3 totals 23 residues. Germline CDR1 is KGHDR and CDR2 is SFDVKD. The CDR3 loop is CATSDWERDRGCSPMLSNQPQHF. CDR3 nucleotides: TGTGCCACCAGTGATTGGGAGCGGGACAGGGGGTGCAGCCCTATGTTGAGTAATCAGCCCCAGCATTTT.

This clone was picked up one time. The chain links TRBV5-1 to TRBJ2-2, with 11 bases fitting TRBD1. CDR1 SGHRS and CDR2 YFSETQ come from the germline V gene. The trim removed 4 bases at V and 4 bases at J, leaving 6 bases unmatched. This CDR3 is built from 16 residues. CDR3 in amino acids: CASSPDRGRVTGELFF. CDR3 DNA sequence: TGCGCCAGCAGCCCGGACAGGGGGCGTGTCACCGGGGAGCTGTTTTTT.

The V and J genes are TRBV11-2 and TRBJ2-5, with TRBD2 matching over 14 bases. The CDR3 has 18 residues. Germline V gene sequence: CDR1 SGHAT, CDR2 FQNNGV. V lost 1 base, J lost 7 bases, and 11 bases stayed unmatched. CDR3 DNA: TGTGCCAGCAGCTTAGCCGGGACTAGCGGGAGACACATGGTGACCCAGTACTTC. Protein sequence: CASSLAGTSGRHMVTQYF.

This chain uses TRBV19 with TRBJ1-1, with a tentative D call TRBD1 (5 bases). V was shortened by 8 bases and J by 0 bases, with 13 bases between the two germline ends. The V gene's germline CDR1 is LNHDA and CDR2 SQIVND (reference sequence). The CDR3 is 14 residues long. The CDR3 is CASSTGTVNTEAFF. The CDR3 nucleotides read TGTGCCAGTTCGACCGGGACGGTGAACACTGAAGCTTTCTTT.

The chain joins TRBV7-2 to TRBJ1-5; 8 bases map to TRBD1. Losses at the gene ends were 1 base for V and 4 bases for J; bases not matched to a gene: 3. Germline-derived CDR1 and CDR2 are SGHTA and FQGNSA. The CDR3 is 15 amino acids. The CDR3 DNA follows: TGTGCCAGCAGCTTAGGCAGGGGGCAAAATCAGCCCCAGCATTTT. This sequence encodes CASSLGRGQNQPQHF.

The rearrangement joins TRBV9 to TRBJ2-7; D uncertain. V was shortened by 0 bases and J by 3 bases, with 10 bases between the two germline ends. Germline V gene data show CDR1 as SGDLS and CDR2 as YYNGEE. This CDR3 has 14 amino acids. CDR3 residues: CASSVGLWSYEQYF. Here the CDR3 DNA reads TGTGCCAGCAGCGTAGGGTTGTGGAGCTACGAGCAGTACTTC.

The CDR3 region is CASSQLGGSVIYEQYF. As DNA, the CDR3 is TGCGCCAGCAGCCAACTGGGGGGATCGGTCATCTACGAGCAGTACTTC. The J gene is TRBJ2-7, the V gene TRBV4-1; D is perhaps TRBD2 (6 bases). Trimming pared 2 bases from V and 3 bases from J, leaving 17 bases between. Germline loops: CDR1 MGHRA, CDR2 YSYEKL. The CDR3 consists of 16 residues.

This clone was seen a single time. The chain recombines TRBV9 with TRBJ2-2; TRBD1 agrees at 8 bases. The J segment lost 5 bases and the V segment lost 2 bases, leaving 5 bases of the junction unmatched. The CDR3 contains 15 residues. Germline V gives CDR1 SGDLS, CDR2 YYNGEE. This CDR3 is CASSVSQGATGELFF. The CDR3 DNA is TGTGCCAGCAGCGTTAGTCAGGGGGCAACCGGGGAGCTGTTTTTT.

The DNA for the CDR3 is TGTGCCAGCAGTTTACTGGGCGCGGGGAGGTCCTACGAGCAGTACTTC. Its protein product is CASSLLGAGRSYEQYF. This sequence joins TRBV27 and TRBJ2-7, with D possibly TRBD2 on 6 matching bases. V shed 2 bases and J shed 1 base, with 15 bases lying between them. Per germline, CDR1 MNHEY and CDR2 SMNVEV (reference sequence). This CDR3 is 16 amino acids long.